This TCR beta chain was identified in a study of shared clonotypes between healthy human individuals. All of the donors resided in Nashville, Tennessee, and each was a Caucasian adult. The split of CD4+ cells yielded CD45RA+ naive and CD45RA-negative memory subsets. At deep level, the assay was performed. TCRdb's copy holds only in-frame clones and misses some; the assay was immunoSEQ multiplex PCR. The sample has roughly 1 million clones, approximately 70% seen once. As regards this clone: The target antigen is unknown.

V lost 3 bases to trimming and J lost 2 bases, with 17 bases between them. Germline values: CDR1 LNHDA, CDR2 SQIVND (reference sequence). The CDR3 runs 17 residues. Whole-study results and caveats: Clonotype sharing among donors was expected to depend on sequencing depth.

The sequence came from a man between 18 and 35 years old in good health. Sequencing was done on a sample of memory CD4+ T cells sorted from blood. This sample's subset: CD45RA-negative fraction. V gene TRBV19 combines with J gene TRBJ1-5; tentative D call: TRBD1 (5 bases). CDR3 amino acids: CASSILGEGKGNQPQHF. The CDR3 nucleotides are TGTGCCAGTAGTATTTTAGGCGAGGGGAAGGGCAATCAGCCCCAGCATTTT. The full variable domain, its missing parts supplied by reference TRBV19 and TRBJ1-5, is DGGITQSPKYLFRKEGQNVTLSCEQNLNHDAMYWYRQDPGQGLRLIYYSQIVNDFQKGDIAEGYSVSREKKESFPLTVTSAQKNPTAFYLCASSILGEGKGNQPQHFGDGTRLSIL.